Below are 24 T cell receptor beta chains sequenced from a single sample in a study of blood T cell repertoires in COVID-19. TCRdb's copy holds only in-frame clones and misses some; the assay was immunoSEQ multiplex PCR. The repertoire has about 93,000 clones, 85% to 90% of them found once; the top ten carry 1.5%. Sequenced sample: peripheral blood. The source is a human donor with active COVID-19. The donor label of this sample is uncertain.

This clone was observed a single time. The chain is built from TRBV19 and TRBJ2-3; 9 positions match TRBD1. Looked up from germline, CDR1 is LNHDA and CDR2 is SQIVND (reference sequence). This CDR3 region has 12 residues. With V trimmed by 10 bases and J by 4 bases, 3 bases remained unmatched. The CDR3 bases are TGTGCCACGGGACAGGGAGCAGATACGCAGTATTTT. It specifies CATGQGADTQYF.

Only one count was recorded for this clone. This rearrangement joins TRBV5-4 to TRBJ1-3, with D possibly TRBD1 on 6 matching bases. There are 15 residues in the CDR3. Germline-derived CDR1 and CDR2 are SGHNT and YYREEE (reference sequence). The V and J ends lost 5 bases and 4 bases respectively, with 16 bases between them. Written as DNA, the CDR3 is TGTGCCAGCAGACCTCAGGGGCAAGCGGGAAACACCATATATTTT. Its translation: CASRPQGQAGNTIYF.

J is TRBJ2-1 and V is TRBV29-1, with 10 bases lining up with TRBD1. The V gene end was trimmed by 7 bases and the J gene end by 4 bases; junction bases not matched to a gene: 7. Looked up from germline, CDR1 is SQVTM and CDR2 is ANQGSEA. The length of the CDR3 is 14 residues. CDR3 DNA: TGCAGCGCCGCCCCGGGACAGGGGTACAATGAGCAGTTCTTC. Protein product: CSAAPGQGYNEQFF.

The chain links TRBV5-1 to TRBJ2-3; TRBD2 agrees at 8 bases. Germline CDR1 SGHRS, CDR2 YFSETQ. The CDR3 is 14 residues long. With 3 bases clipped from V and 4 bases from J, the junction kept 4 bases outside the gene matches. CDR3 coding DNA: TGCGCCAGCAGCTCCGGACTAGCCCCAGATACGCAGTATTTT. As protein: CASSSGLAPDTQYF.

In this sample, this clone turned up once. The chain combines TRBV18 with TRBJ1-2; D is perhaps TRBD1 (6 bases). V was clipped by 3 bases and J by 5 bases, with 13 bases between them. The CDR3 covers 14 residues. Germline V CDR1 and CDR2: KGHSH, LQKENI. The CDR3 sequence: CASSPLGRGYGYTF. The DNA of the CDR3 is TGTGCCAGCTCACCCCTCGGGAGGGGGTATGGCTACACCTTC.

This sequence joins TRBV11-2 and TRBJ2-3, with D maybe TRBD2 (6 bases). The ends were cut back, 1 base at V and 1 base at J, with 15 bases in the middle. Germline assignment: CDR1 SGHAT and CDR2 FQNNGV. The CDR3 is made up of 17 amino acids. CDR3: CASSLAGGVGGTDTQYF. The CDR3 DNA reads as TGTGCCAGCAGCTTAGCTGGCGGGGTGGGCGGCACAGATACGCAGTATTTT.

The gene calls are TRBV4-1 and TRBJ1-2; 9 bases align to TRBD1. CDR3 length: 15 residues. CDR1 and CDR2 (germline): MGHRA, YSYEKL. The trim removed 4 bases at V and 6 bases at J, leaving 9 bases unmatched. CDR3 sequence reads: CASSPLLGTGNGYTF. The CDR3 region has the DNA TGCGCCAGCAGCCCCCTCCTCGGGACAGGGAATGGCTACACCTTC.

The CDR3 is CASSLKRQGGVRNQPQHF. The CDR3 DNA is TGTGCCAGCAGTTTAAAACGACAGGGAGGTGTTCGCAATCAGCCCCAGCATTTT. The V gene is TRBV28, the J gene TRBJ1-5, with TRBD1 matching over 7 bases. With 2 bases clipped from V and 2 bases from J, the junction kept 12 bases outside the gene matches. This CDR3 contains 18 residues. Per the germline V gene, CDR1 is MDHEN and CDR2 is SYDVKM.

Here the CDR3 DNA reads TGTGCCAGCAGTTACTCGAGGGGGACAGGCTACAATGAGCAGTTCTTC. It encodes CASSYSRGTGYNEQFF. This sequence joins TRBV6-6 and TRBJ2-1, with 8 bases fitting TRBD1. The CDR3 runs to 16 residues. Germline assignment: CDR1 MNHNY and CDR2 SVGAGI (reference sequence). J was trimmed by 3 bases and V by 0 bases; bases with no gene match: 4.

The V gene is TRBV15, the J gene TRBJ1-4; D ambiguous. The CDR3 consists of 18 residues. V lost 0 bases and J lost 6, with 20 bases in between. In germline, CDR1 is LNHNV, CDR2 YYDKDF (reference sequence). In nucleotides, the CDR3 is TGTGCCACCAGCAGAGATACCCTCCGGGATGGGGTTGATGAAAAACTGTTTTTT. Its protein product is CATSRDTLRDGVDEKLFF.

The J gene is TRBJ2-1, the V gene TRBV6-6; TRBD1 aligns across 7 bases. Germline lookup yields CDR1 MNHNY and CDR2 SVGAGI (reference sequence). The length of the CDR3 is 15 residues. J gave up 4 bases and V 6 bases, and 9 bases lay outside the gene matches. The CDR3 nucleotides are TGTGCCAGCAGACTCTGGGACAGCGCTTACAATGAGCAGTTCTTC. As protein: CASRLWDSAYNEQFF.

CDR3 loop: CASSRRDRSNEKLFF. CDR3 bases: TGTGCCAGTAGTAGGCGGGACAGATCTAATGAAAAACTGTTTTTT. The gene calls are TRBV19 and TRBJ1-4; TRBD1 agrees at 7 bases. After removal of 4 bases from V and 3 bases from J, the junction contained 5 bases not matched to a gene. The germline gives CDR1 LNHDA, CDR2 SQIVND (reference sequence). The CDR3 is made up of 15 amino acids.

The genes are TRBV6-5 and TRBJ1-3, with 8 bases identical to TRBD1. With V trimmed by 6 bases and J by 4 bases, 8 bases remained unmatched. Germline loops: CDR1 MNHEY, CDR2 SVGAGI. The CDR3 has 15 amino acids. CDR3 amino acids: CASRATDRAGNTIYF. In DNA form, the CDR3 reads TGTGCCAGCAGAGCTACGGACAGGGCCGGAAACACCATATATTTT.

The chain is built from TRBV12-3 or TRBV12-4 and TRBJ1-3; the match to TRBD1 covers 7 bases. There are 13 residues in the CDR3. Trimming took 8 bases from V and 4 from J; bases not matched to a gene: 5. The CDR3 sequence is CASLQGWGNTIYF. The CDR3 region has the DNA TGTGCCAGCCTACAGGGGTGGGGAAACACCATATATTTT.

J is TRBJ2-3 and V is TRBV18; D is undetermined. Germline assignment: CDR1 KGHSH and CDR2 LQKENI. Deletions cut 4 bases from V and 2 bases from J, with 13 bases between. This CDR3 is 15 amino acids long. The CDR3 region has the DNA TGTGCCAGCTCACTGAATCTAGGCCCCACAGATACGCAGTATTTT. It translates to CASSLNLGPTDTQYF. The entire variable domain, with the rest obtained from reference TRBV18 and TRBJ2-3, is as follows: NAGVMQNPRHLVRRRGQEARLRCSPMKGHSHVYWYRQLPEEGLKFMVYLQKENIIDESGMPKERFSAEFPKEGPSILRIQQVVRGDSAAYFCASSLNLGPTDTQYFGPGTRLTVL.

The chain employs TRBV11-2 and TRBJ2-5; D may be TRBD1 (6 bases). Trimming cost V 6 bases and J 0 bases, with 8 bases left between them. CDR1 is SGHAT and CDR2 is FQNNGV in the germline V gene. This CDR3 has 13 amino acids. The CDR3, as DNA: TGTGCCAGCAGGCAGGGGTACCAAGAGACCCAGTACTTC. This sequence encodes CASRQGYQETQYF.

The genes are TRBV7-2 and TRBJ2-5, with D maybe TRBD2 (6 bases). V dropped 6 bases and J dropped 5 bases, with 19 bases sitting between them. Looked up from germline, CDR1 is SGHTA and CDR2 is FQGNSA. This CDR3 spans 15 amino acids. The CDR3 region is CASRINSGLAETQYF. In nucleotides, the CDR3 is TGTGCCAGCAGAATAAATAGCGGCCTAGCGGAGACCCAGTACTTC.

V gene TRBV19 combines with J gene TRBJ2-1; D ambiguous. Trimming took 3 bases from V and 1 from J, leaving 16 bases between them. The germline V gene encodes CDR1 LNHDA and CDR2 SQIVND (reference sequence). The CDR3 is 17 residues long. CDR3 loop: CASSILGVGQSYNEQFF. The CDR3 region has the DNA TGTGCCAGTAGTATTCTAGGAGTTGGCCAATCCTACAATGAGCAGTTCTTC.

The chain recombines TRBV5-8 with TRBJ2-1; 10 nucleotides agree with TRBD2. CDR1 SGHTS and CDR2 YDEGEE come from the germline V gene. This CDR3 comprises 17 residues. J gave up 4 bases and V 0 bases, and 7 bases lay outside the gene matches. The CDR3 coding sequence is TGTGCCAGCAGCTTGGTTATTAGCGGGGGGCCTTACAATGAGCAGTTCTTC. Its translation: CASSLVISGGPYNEQFF.

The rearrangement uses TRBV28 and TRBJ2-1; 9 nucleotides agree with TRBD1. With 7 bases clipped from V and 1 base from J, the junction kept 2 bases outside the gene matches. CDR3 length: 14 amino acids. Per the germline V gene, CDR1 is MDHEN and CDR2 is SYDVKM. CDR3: CASTQGASYNEQFF. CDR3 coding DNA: TGTGCCAGCACACAGGGGGCATCCTACAATGAGCAGTTCTTC. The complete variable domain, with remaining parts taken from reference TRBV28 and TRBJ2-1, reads DVKVTQSSRYLVKRTGEKVFLECVQDMDHENMFWYRQDPGLGLRLIYFSYDVKMKEKGDIPEGYSVSREKKERFSLILESASTNQTSMYLCASTQGASYNEQFFGPGTRLTVL.

The CDR3 bases are TGTGCCAGCAGCTATACTGGCGGGGCGAGCTCCTACGAGCAGTACTTC. This sequence encodes CASSYTGGASSYEQYF. J is TRBJ2-7 and V is TRBV7-2; the D gene is possibly TRBD2 (6 bases). The germline CDR1 and CDR2 sequences are SGHTA and FQGNSA. The CDR3 is made up of 16 amino acids. V was cut by 4 bases and J by 0 bases, with 16 bases left in between.

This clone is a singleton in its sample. The CDR3 spells CASSLNPWDSSYNEQFF. CDR3 DNA: TGTGCCAGCAGTTTGAATCCTTGGGACAGCTCCTACAATGAGCAGTTCTTC. This chain connects TRBV28 to TRBJ2-1; 7 nucleotides align to TRBD1. The V segment lost 3 bases and the J segment 0 bases; nucleotides outside the gene matches: 8. Germline CDR1 MDHEN, CDR2 SYDVKM. The CDR3 is 17 residues long.

The chain's CDR3 is CASSHDDTGPYSNQPQHF. The CDR3 coding sequence is TGTGCCAGCAGCCACGACGACACAGGGCCTTATAGCAATCAGCCCCAGCATTTT. The rearrangement links TRBV5-5 to TRBJ1-5, with D tentatively TRBD1 (6 bases). The V end lost 4 bases, the J end lost 0 bases, and 20 bases lay between the germline ends. The CDR3 extends over 18 amino acids. CDR1 SGHKS and CDR2 YYEKEE come from the germline V gene (reference sequence). The full variable domain, its missing parts supplied by reference TRBV5-5 and TRBJ1-5, is DAGVTQSPTHLIKTRGQQVTLRCSPISGHKSVSWYQQVLGQGPQFIFQYYEKEERGRGNFPDRFSARQFPNYSSELNVNALLLGDSALYLCASSHDDTGPYSNQPQHFGDGTRLSIL.

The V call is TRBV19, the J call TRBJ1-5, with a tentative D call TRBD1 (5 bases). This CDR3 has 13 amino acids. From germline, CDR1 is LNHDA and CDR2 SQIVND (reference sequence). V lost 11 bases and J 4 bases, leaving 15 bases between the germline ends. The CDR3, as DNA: TGTGCCGTCGCAGGTCGGGGGAATCAGCCCCAGCATTTT. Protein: CAVAGRGNQPQHF.